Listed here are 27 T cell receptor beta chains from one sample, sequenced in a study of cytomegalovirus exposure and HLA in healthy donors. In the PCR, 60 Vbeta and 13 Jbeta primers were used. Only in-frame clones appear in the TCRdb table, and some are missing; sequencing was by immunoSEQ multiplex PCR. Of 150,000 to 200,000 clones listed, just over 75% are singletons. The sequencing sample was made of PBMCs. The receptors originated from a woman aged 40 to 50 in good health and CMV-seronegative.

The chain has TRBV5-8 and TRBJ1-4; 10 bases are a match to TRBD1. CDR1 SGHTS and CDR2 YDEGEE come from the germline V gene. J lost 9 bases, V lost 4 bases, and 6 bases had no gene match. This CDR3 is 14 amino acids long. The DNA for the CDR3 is TGTGCCAGCAGCGCACGGACAGGGGGAAAAAAACTGTTTTTT. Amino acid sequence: CASSARTGGKKLFF.

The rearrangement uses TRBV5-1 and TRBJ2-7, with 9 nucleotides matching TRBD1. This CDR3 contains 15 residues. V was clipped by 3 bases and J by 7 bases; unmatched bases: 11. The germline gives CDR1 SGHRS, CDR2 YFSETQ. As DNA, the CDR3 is TGCGCCAGCAGCTCCCCCAGGACAGGGGTGGGGGAGCAGTACTTC. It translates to CASSSPRTGVGEQYF.

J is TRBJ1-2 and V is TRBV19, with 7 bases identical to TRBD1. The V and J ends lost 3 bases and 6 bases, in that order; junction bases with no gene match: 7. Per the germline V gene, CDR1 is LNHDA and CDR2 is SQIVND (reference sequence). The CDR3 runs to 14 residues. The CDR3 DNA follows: TGTGCCAGTAGTATTGCACGGACAGGCGATGGCTACACCTTC. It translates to CASSIARTGDGYTF.

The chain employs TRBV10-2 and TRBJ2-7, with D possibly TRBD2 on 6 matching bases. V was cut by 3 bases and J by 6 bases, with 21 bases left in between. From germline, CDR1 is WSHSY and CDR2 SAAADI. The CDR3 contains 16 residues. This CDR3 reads CASSEPSEGAGGEQYF. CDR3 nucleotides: TGCGCCAGCAGTGAACCTTCGGAGGGTGCTGGCGGCGAGCAGTACTTC.

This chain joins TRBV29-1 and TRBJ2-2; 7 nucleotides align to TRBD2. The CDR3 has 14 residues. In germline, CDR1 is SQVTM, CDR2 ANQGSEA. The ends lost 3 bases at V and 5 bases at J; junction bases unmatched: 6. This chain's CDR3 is CSVEGGPGTGELFF. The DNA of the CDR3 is TGCAGCGTTGAGGGAGGGCCAGGGACCGGGGAGCTGTTTTTT.

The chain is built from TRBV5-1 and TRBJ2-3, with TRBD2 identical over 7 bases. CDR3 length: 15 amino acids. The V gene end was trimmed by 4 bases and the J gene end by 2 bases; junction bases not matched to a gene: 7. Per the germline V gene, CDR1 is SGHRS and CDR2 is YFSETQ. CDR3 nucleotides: TGCGCCAGCAGCCTATGGGGGGGAGTCACAGATACGCAGTATTTT. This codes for CASSLWGGVTDTQYF.

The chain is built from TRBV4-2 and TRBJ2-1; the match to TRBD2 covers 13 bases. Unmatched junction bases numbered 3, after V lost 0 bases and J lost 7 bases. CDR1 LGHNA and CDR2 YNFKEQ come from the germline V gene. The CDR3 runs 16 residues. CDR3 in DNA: TGTGCCAGCAGCCAAGATACTAGCGGGAGGGTGAATGAGCAGTTCTTC. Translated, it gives CASSQDTSGRVNEQFF.

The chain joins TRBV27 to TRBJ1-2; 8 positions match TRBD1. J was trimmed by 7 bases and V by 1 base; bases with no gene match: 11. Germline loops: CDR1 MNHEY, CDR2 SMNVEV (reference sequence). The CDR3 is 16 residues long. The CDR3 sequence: CASSLFSGGPPIGYTF. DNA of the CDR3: TGTGCCAGCAGTTTATTCTCAGGGGGCCCCCCTATTGGCTACACCTTC.

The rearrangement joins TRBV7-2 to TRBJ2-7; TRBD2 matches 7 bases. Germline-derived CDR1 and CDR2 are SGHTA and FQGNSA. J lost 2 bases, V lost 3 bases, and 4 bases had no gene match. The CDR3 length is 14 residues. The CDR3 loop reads CASSLASGPYEQYF. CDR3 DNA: TGTGCCAGCAGCTTGGCTAGCGGACCCTACGAGCAGTACTTC.

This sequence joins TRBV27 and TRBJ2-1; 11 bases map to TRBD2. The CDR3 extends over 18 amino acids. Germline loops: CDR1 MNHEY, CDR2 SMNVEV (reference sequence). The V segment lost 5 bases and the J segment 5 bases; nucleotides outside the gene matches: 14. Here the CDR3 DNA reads TGTGCCAGCAGTGGGGGTGGGCTAGCGGGAGGCATCAACAATGAGCAGTTCTTC. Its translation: CASSGGGLAGGINNEQFF.

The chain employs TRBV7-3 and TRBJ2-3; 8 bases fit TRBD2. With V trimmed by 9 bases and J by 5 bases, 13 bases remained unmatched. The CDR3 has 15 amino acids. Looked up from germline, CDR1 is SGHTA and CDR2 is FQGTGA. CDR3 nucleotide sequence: TGTGCCAGTCAGTTTAACGGGAGGGCCGGAGATACGCAGTATTTT. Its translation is CASQFNGRAGDTQYF.

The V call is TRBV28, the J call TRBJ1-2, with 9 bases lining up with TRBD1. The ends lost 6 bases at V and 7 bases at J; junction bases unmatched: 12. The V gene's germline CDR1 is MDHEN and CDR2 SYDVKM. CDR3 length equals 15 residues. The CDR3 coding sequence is TGTGCCAGCAGCCTCCCCAACGGACAGGGGAGTGGCTACACCTTC. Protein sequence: CASSLPNGQGSGYTF.

This CDR3 is CASSLPGAGVLAGEGETQYF. DNA of the CDR3: TGTGCCAGCAGTTTACCTGGGGCGGGGGTCCTAGCGGGGGAGGGAGAGACCCAGTACTTC. The V call is TRBV28, the J call TRBJ2-5; 10 nucleotides agree with TRBD2. The V gene end was trimmed by 2 bases and the J gene end by 4 bases; junction bases not matched to a gene: 19. CDR1 and CDR2 from the germline V gene are MDHEN and SYDVKM. The CDR3 is 20 residues long.

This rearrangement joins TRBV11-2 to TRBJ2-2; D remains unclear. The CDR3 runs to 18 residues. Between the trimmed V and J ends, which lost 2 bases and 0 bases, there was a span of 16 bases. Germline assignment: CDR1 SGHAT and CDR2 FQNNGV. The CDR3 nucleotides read TGTGCCAGCAGCTTATTTGGTGTCACGTACTCGAACACCGGGGAGCTGTTTTTT. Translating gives CASSLFGVTYSNTGELFF.

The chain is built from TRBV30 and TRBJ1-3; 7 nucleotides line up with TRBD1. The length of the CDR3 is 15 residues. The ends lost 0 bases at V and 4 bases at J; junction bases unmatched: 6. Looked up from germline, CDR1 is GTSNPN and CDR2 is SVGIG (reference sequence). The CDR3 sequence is CAWSVRQGTGNTIYF. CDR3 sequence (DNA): TGTGCCTGGAGTGTACGACAGGGTACCGGAAACACCATATATTTT. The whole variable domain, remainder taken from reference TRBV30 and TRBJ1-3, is SQTIHQWPATLVQPVGSPLSLECTVEGTSNPNLYWYRQAAGRGLQLLFYSVGIGQISSEVPQNLSASRPQDRQFILSSKKLLLSDSGFYLCAWSVRQGTGNTIYFGEGSWLTVV.

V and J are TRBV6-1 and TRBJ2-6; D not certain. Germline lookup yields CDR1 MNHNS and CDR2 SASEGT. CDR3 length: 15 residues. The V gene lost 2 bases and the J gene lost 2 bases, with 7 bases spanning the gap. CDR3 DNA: TGTGCCAGCAGTGAATGGGCTCCTGGGGCCAACGTCCTGACTTTC. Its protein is CASSEWAPGANVLTF.

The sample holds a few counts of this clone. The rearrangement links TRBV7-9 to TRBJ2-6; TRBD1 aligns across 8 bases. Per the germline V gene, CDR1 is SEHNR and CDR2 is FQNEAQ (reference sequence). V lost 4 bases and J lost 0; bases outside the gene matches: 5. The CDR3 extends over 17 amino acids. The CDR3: CASSSGQGNSGANVLTF. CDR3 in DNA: TGTGCCAGCAGCTCCGGACAGGGCAACTCTGGGGCCAACGTCCTGACTTTC.

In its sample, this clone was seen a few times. The CDR3, as DNA: TGTGCCAGTAGTATTTCCCCAGGCATGAACACTGAAGCTTTCTTT. Protein sequence: CASSISPGMNTEAFF. The V and J genes are TRBV19 and TRBJ1-1; D gene ambiguous. V lost 3 bases to trimming and J lost 0 bases, with 11 bases between them. The CDR3 totals 15 residues. CDR1 is LNHDA and CDR2 is SQIVND in the germline V gene (reference sequence).

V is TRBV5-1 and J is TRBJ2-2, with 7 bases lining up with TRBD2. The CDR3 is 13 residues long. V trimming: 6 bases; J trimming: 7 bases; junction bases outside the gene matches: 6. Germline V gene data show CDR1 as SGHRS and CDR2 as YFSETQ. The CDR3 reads CASTPRGIGELFF. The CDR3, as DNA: TGCGCCAGCACCCCGCGGGGGATCGGGGAGCTGTTTTTT.

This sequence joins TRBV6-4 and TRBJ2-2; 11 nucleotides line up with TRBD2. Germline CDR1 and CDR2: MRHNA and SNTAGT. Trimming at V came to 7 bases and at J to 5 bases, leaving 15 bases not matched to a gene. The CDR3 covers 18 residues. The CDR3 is CASTAPQHSGRVTGELFF. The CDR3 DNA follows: TGTGCCAGCACAGCCCCCCAACATAGCGGGAGGGTTACCGGGGAGCTGTTTTTT.

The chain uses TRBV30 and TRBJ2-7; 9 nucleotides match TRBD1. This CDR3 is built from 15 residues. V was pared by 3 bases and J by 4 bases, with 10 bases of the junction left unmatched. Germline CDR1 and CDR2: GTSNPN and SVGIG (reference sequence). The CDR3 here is CAWRTPQGAIYEQYF. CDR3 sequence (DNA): TGTGCCTGGAGGACACCACAGGGGGCGATATACGAGCAGTACTTC. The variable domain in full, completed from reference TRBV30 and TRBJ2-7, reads SQTIHQWPATLVQPVGSPLSLECTVEGTSNPNLYWYRQAAGRGLQLLFYSVGIGQISSEVPQNLSASRPQDRQFILSSKKLLLSDSGFYLCAWRTPQGAIYEQYFGPGTRLTVT.

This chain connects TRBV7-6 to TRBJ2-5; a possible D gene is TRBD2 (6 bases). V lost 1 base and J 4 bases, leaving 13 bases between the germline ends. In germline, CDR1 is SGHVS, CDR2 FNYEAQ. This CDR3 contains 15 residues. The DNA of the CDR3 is TGTGCCAGCAGCTTAGGAGGAGGGCTCACAGAGACCCAGTACTTC. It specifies CASSLGGGLTETQYF.

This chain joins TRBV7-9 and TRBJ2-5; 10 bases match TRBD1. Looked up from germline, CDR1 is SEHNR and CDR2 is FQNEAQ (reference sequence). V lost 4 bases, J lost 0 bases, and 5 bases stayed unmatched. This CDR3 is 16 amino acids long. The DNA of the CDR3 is TGTGCCAGCAGCTCGACAGGGGGCTCATACCAAGAGACCCAGTACTTC. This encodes CASSSTGGSYQETQYF. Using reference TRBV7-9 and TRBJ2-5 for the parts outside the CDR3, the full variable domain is DTGVSQNPRHKITKRGQNVTFRCDPISEHNRLYWYRQTLGQGPEFLTYFQNEAQLEKSRLLSDRFSAERPKGSFSTLEIQRTEQGDSAMYLCASSSTGGSYQETQYFGPGTRLLVL.

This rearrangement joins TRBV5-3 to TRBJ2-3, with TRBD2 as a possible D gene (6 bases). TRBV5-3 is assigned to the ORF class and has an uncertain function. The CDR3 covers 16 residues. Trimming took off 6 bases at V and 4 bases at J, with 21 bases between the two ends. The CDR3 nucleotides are TGTGCCAGAACCTCCGGGGAGTCCGGAGGGGCAGATACGCAGTATTTT. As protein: CARTSGESGGADTQYF.

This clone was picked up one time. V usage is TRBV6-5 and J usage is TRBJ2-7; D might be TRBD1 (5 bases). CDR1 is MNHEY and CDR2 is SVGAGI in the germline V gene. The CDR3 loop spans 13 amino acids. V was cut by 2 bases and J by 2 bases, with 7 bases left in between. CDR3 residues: CASSYDRTYEQYF. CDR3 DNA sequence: TGTGCCAGCAGTTACGACAGAACCTACGAGCAGTACTTC.

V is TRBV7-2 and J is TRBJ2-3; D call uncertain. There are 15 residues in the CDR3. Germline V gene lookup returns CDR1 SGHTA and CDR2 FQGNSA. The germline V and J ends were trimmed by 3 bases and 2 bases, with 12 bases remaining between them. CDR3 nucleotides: TGTGCCAGCAGCTTCGACACGGTACCCACAGATACGCAGTATTTT. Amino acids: CASSFDTVPTDTQYF.

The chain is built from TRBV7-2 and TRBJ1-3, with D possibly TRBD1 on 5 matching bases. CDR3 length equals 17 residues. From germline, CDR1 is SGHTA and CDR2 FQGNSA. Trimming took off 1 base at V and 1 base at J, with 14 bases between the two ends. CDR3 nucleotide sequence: TGTGCCAGCAGCTTAGATGGGCGGGGGATGTCTGGAAACACCATATATTTT. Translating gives CASSLDGRGMSGNTIYF.